This passage covers 14 T cell receptor beta chains from one sample sequenced in a study of CD8 T cells in Susac syndrome. Random-hexamer reverse transcription was applied to about 0.5 to 1 ug RNA. In TCRdb, the immunoSEQ multiplex PCR reads were re-called with MiXCR into one record per CDR3 protein. The sample has roughly 330,000 distinct CDR3 sequences, approximately 90% seen once. The specimen sequenced was CD4+ T cells from PBMCs. These receptor sequences come from a human donor with multiple sclerosis.

The chain carries TRBV7-8 and TRBJ1-2; no firm D call. This CDR3 spans 13 amino acids. Per the germline V gene, CDR1 is SGHVS and CDR2 is FQNEAQ. The V end lost 5 bases, the J end lost 4 bases, and 11 bases lay between the germline ends. The CDR3 loop is CASSRGDSYGYTF. For the CDR3, the DNA is TGTGCCAGCAGCCGGGGTGACTCCTATGGCTACACCTTC. Complete variable domain (other parts from reference TRBV7-8 and TRBJ1-2): GAGVSQSPRYKVAKRGQDVALRCDPISGHVSLFWYQQALGQGPEFLTYFQNEAQLDKSGLPSDRFFAERPEGSVSTLKIQRTQQEDSAVYLCASSRGDSYGYTFGSGTRLTVV.

The CDR3 region is CASSEAQSGRNEKLFF. CDR3 DNA sequence: TGTGCCAGCAGTGAAGCGCAGTCCGGGCGAAATGAAAAACTGTTTTTT. The chain has TRBV2 and TRBJ1-4; D is uncertain. V shed 0 bases and J shed 5 bases, with 13 bases lying between them. Germline CDR1 and CDR2: SNHLY and FYNNEI. The CDR3 is 16 amino acids.

This chain joins TRBV20-1 and TRBJ1-2, with D uncertain. V lost 3 bases, J lost 4 bases, and 9 bases lay in between. The CDR3 is 12 residues long. Looked up from germline, CDR1 is DFQATT and CDR2 is SNEGSKA (reference sequence). CDR3 sequence reads: CSASPHSYGYTF. The CDR3 coding sequence is TGCAGTGCTAGCCCTCACAGCTATGGCTACACCTTC.

This chain links TRBV7-2 with TRBJ2-1; maybe TRBD1 (6 bases). V was shortened by 5 bases and J by 7 bases, with 15 bases between the two germline ends. The CDR3 is made up of 14 amino acids. Germline V gene lookup returns CDR1 SGHTA and CDR2 FQGNSA. The chain's CDR3 is CASSPLTQGNEQFF. The CDR3 bases are TGTGCCAGCAGCCCCCTAACGCAGGGGAATGAGCAGTTCTTC. Full variable domain (rest looked up from reference TRBV7-2 and TRBJ2-1): GAGVSQSPSNKVTEKGKDVELRCDPISGHTALYWYRQSLGQGLEFLIYFQGNSAPDKSGLPSDRFSAERTGGSVSTLTIQRTQQEDSAVYLCASSPLTQGNEQFFGPGTRLTVL.

This clonotype has just one count. V gene TRBV12-3 or TRBV12-4 combines with J gene TRBJ2-7, with D perhaps TRBD2 (5 bases). With 6 bases removed from V and 0 bases from J, the gap between germline ends came to 15 bases. The CDR3 sequence is 15 residues long. The CDR3 nucleotides read TGTGCCAGCAGCGGGGATGGGGTAAGCTCCTACGAGCAGTACTTC. Amino acid sequence: CASSGDGVSSYEQYF.

This CDR3 reads CASSLGLVVAYNEQFF. CDR3 coding DNA: TGCGCCAGCAGCTTGGGGCTAGTGGTGGCCTACAATGAGCAGTTCTTC. J is TRBJ2-1 and V is TRBV5-1; D unclear. Per germline, CDR1 SGHRS and CDR2 YFSETQ. CDR3 size: 16 residues. V dropped 0 bases and J dropped 2 bases, with 12 bases sitting between them.

The chain has TRBV7-9 and TRBJ2-3; D remains unclear. CDR1 SEHNR and CDR2 FQNEAQ come from the germline V gene (reference sequence). CDR3 length equals 15 residues. Trimming cost V 5 bases and J 0 bases, with 12 bases left between them. The CDR3 spells CASSPQLASTDTQYF. CDR3 sequence (DNA): TGTGCCAGCAGCCCCCAACTTGCTAGCACAGATACGCAGTATTTT.

The V and J genes are TRBV5-1 and TRBJ1-2; D possibly corresponds to TRBD1 (6 bases). Per germline, CDR1 SGHRS and CDR2 YFSETQ. The CDR3 runs to 15 residues. V lost 4 bases and J lost 7, with 20 bases in between. CDR3 sequence: CASSPMDGGARGYTF. The CDR3 DNA follows: TGCGCCAGCAGCCCAATGGACGGGGGCGCACGTGGCTACACCTTC. The entire variable domain, with the rest obtained from reference TRBV5-1 and TRBJ1-2, is as follows: KAGVTQTPRYLIKTRGQQVTLSCSPISGHRSVSWYQQTPGQGLQFLFEYFSETQRNKGNFPGRFSGRQFSNSRSEMNVSTLELGDSALYLCASSPMDGGARGYTFGSGTRLTVV.

The V and J genes are TRBV30 and TRBJ1-1; D unresolved. Germline lookup yields CDR1 GTSNPN and CDR2 SVGIG (reference sequence). V was clipped by 4 bases and J by 11 bases, with 14 bases between them. The CDR3 loop spans 11 amino acids. In DNA form, the CDR3 reads TGTGCCTGGAACGCGGGATTGAGCGCTTTCTTT. As protein: CAWNAGLSAFF.

The rearrangement uses TRBV11-3 and TRBJ2-7; 8 bases align to TRBD1. In germline, CDR1 is SGHNT, CDR2 YENEEA. CDR3 size: 16 residues. The junction had 14 bases not matched to a gene; V was cut back by 3 bases and J by 7 bases. For the CDR3, the DNA is TGTGCCAGCAGCTTCGAAAGGACAGGGCCCTACGAAGAGCAGTACTTC. Residues: CASSFERTGPYEEQYF.

V and J are TRBV2 and TRBJ2-3; the match to TRBD2 covers 7 bases. Germline-derived CDR1 and CDR2 are SNHLY and FYNNEI. The CDR3 has 15 residues. V gave up 3 bases and J gave up 3 bases; unmatched junction bases: 6. The CDR3 reads CASSDYGGSTDTQYF. The CDR3 nucleotides read TGTGCCAGCAGTGATTACGGGGGGTCGACAGATACGCAGTATTTT.

This sequence joins TRBV25-1 and TRBJ1-1; the D is unclear. The CDR3 length is 13 residues. V lost 6 bases to trimming and J lost 0 bases, with 8 bases between them. Germline V gives CDR1 MGHDK, CDR2 SYGVNS. The chain's CDR3 is CASSYQLNTEAFF. CDR3 in DNA: TGTGCCAGCAGCTACCAACTGAACACTGAAGCTTTCTTT.

The rearrangement links TRBV4-1 to TRBJ1-2; D gene uncertain. The CDR3 covers 14 residues. The V end lost 0 bases, the J end lost 4 bases, and 9 bases lay between the germline ends. CDR1 and CDR2 from the germline V gene are MGHRA and YSYEKL. CDR3 coding DNA: TGCGCCAGCAGCCAAGAAGTGGTCGGCTATGGCTACACCTTC. Encoded protein: CASSQEVVGYGYTF.

J is TRBJ2-6 and V is TRBV18; D is possibly TRBD1 (6 bases). This CDR3 is built from 17 residues. CDR1 KGHSH and CDR2 LQKENI come from the germline V gene. Trimming stripped 4 bases from V and 0 bases from J, with 13 bases between. The CDR3 nucleotides read TGTGCCAGCTCACTAGGCCAGGGGAACTCTGGGGCCAACGTCCTGACTTTC. Its translation: CASSLGQGNSGANVLTF.